The clone carrying this TCR beta chain turned up a few times. A single heparinised draw of approximately 110 mL on average was taken per donor. Populations isolated by sorting all had purity greater than 95%. These data are taken from a study of beta chain features in type 1 diabetes. Study in general: In all, some 100,000,000 sorted cells from all samples were analyzed.

Of the isolated RNA, all was reverse transcribed, and so the sequenced material was expressed TCRB transcripts. Mean read depth for naive, central memory and regulatory T cell samples was 3 million to 4.5 million reads. Method: immunoSEQ multiplex PCR; TCRdb's copy keeps in-frame clones and lacks some. The table lists approximately 250,000 clones, around 9.6% of them singletons. The receptor's source is a woman aged 18-29 years in good health. Sequencing input: naive CD4+ T cells from blood.

The CDR3 spells CSVGHWGSGTEQYF. CDR3 coding DNA: TGCAGCGTTGGACATTGGGGTAGCGGGACAGAGCAGTATTTT. The rearrangement links TRBV29-1 to TRBJ2-3, with D possibly TRBD2 on 8 matching bases. This CDR3 is built from 14 residues. Germline-derived CDR1 and CDR2 are SQVTM and ANQGSEA. V gave up 4 bases and J gave up 11 bases, with 22 bases separating them.